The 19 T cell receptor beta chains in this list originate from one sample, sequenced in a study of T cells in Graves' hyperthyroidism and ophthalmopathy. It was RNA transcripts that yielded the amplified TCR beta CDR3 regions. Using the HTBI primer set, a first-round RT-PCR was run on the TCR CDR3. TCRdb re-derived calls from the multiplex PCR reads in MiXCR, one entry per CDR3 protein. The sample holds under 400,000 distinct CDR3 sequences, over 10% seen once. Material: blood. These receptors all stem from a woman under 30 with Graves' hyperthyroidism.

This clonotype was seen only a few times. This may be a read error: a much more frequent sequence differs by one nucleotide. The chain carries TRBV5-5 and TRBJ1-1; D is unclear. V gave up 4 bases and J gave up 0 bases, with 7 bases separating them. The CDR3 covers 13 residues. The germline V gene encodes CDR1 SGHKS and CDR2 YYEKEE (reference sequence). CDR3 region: CASSPLMNTEAFF. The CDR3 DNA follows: TGTGCCAGCAGCCCGCTTATGAACACTGAAGCTTTCTTT.

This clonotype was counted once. The CDR3 region has the DNA TGCAGCGTCCGAACTAGCGGGGGGGCAGATACGCAGTATTTT. Its protein product is CSVRTSGGADTQYF. The chain is built from TRBV29-1 and TRBJ2-3; 13 bases align to TRBD2. The CDR3 has 14 amino acids. Trimming took 6 bases from V and 4 from J; bases not matched to a gene: 4. CDR1 and CDR2 (germline): SQVTM, ANQGSEA.

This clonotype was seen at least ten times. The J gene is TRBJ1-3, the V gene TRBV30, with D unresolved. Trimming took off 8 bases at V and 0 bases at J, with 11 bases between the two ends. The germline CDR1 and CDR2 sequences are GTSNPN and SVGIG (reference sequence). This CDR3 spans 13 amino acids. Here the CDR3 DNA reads TGTGCCGGCACCACAGTCTCTGGAAACACCATATATTTT. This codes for CAGTTVSGNTIYF.

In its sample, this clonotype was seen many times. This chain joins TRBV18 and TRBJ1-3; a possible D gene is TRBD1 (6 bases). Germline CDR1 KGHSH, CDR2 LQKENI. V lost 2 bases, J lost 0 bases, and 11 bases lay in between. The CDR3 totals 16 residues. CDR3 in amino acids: CASSPGQTSSGNTIYF. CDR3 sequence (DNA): TGTGCCAGCTCACCAGGACAGACGAGCTCTGGAAACACCATATATTTT.

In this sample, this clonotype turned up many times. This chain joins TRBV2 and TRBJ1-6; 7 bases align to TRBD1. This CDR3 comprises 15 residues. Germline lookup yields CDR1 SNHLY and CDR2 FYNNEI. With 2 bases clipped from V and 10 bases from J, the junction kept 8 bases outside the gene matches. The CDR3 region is CASSESGTELSPLHF. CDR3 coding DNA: TGTGCCAGCAGTGAAAGTGGGACAGAGCTCTCACCCCTCCACTTT.

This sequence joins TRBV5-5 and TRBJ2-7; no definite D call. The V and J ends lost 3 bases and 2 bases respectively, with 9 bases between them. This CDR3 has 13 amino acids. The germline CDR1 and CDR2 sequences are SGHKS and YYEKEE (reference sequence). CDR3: CASSSSSTYEQYF. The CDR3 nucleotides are TGTGCCAGCAGCTCGTCGAGTACCTACGAGCAGTACTTC.

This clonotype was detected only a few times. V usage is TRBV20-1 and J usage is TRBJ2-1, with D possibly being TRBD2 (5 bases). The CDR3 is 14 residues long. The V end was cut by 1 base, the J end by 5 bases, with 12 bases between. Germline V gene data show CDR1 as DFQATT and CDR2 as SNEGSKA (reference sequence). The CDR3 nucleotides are TGCAGTGCTAGAGTGCCAAACGGGGACAATGAGCAGTTCTTC. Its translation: CSARVPNGDNEQFF.

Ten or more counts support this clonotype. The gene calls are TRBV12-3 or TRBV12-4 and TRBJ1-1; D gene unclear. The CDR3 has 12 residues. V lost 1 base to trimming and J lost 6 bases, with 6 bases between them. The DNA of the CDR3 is TGTGCCAGCAGTTTAGGGGAAGCTGAAGCTTTCTTT. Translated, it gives CASSLGEAEAFF.

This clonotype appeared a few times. In DNA, the CDR3 is TGCAGTGCGATCGGGACTAGCGGGAGAATTTTCTACGAGCAGTACTTC. This encodes CSAIGTSGRIFYEQYF. This chain joins TRBV20-1 and TRBJ2-7, with 14 bases lining up with TRBD2. The CDR3 is 16 residues long. Per germline, CDR1 DFQATT and CDR2 SNEGSKA (reference sequence). V lost 6 bases and J lost 3; bases outside the gene matches: 10.

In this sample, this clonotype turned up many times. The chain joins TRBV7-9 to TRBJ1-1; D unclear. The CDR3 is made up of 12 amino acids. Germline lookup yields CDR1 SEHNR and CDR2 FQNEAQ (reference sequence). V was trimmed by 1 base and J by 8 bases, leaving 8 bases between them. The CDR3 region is CASSLGIAEAFF. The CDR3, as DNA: TGTGCCAGCAGCTTAGGGATCGCGGAAGCTTTCTTT.

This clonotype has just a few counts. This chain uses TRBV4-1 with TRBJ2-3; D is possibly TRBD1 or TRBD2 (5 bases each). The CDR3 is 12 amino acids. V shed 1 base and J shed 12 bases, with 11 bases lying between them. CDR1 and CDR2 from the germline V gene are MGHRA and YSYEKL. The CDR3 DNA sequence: TGCGCCAGCAGCCAAGCAGTGGGGGATCAGTATTTT. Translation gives CASSQAVGDQYF.

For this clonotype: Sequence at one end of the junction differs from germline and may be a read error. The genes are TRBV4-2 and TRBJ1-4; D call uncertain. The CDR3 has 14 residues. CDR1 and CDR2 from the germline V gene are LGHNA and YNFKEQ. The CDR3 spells CASSQETVKEKLFF. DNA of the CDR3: TGTGCCAGTAGCCAAGAGACGGTGAAGGAAAAACTGTTTTTT.

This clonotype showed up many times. This CDR3 is CASSQAIAGLLYGYTF. CDR3 nucleotides: TGCGCCAGCAGCCAAGCTATAGCGGGACTGCTCTATGGCTACACCTTC. This chain joins TRBV4-1 and TRBJ1-2, with D tentatively TRBD1 (5 bases). This CDR3 region has 16 residues. The V gene lost 1 base and the J gene lost 4 bases, with 16 bases spanning the gap. Looked up from germline, CDR1 is MGHRA and CDR2 is YSYEKL.

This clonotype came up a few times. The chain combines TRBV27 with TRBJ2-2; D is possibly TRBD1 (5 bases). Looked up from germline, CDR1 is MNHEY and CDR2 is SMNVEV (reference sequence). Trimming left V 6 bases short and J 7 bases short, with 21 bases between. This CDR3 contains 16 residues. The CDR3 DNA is TGTGCCAGCAGCTACAACCGACAGTTGCAGGGCGGGGAGCTGTTTTTT. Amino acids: CASSYNRQLQGGELFF.

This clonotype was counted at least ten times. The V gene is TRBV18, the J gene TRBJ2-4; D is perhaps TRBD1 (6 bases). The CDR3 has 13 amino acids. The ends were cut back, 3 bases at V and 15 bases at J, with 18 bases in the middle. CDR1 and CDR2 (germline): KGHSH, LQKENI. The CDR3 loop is CASSPSEDRGPYF. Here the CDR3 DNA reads TGTGCCAGCTCACCGTCGGAGGACAGAGGACCGTACTTC.

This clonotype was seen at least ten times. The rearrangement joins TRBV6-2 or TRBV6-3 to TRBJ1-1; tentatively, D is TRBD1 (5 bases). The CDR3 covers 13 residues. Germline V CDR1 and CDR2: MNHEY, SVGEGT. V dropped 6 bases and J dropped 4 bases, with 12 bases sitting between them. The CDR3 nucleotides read TGTGCCAGCAGCCGTGGGACCCCCACTGAAGCTTTCTTT. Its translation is CASSRGTPTEAFF.

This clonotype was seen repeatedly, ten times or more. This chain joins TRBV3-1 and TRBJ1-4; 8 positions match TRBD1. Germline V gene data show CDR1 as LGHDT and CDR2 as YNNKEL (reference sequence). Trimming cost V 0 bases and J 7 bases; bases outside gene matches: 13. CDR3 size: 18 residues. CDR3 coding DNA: TGTGCCAGCAGCCAAGAGATCGTGAGTCGGCAGGGGGCTGAAAAACTGTTTTTT. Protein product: CASSQEIVSRQGAEKLFF.

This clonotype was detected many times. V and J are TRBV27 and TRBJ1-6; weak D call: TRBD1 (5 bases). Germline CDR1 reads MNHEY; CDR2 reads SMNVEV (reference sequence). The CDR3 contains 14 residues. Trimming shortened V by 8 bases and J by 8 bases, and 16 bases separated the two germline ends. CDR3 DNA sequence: TGTGCCAGCGCAAGGACCGGGGGTGATTCACCCCTCCACTTT. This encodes CASARTGGDSPLHF.

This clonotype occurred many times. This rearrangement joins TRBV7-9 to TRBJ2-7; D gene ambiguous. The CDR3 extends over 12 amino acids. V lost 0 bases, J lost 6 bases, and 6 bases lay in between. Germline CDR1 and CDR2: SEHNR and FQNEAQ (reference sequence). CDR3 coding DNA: TGTGCCAGCAGCTTAGCGGTCCGCGAGCAGTACTTC. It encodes CASSLAVREQYF.